Listed here are 26 T cell receptor beta chains from one sample, sequenced in a study of CD8 T cells in Susac syndrome. Reverse transcription of roughly 0.5 to 1 ug RNA used random hexamers. MiXCR, run by TCRdb on the immunoSEQ multiplex PCR reads, gives a single entry per CDR3 protein. The top ten hold roughly 0.21% of the sample, which has around 270,000 distinct CDR3 sequences, almost 85% seen once. The specimen was CD8+ T cells from PBMCs. These receptors originate from a human donor with multiple sclerosis.

This sequence joins TRBV28 and TRBJ1-5, with D hard to call. The ends were cut back, 3 bases at V and 5 bases at J, with 8 bases in the middle. From germline, CDR1 is MDHEN and CDR2 SYDVKM. The CDR3 spans 13 residues. In nucleotides, the CDR3 is TGTGCCAGCAGTTTGCTCCCCGATCAGCCCCAGCATTTT. Amino acid sequence: CASSLLPDQPQHF.

This chain links TRBV7-6 with TRBJ2-1; TRBD2 aligns across 10 bases. The J segment lost 6 bases and the V segment lost 4 bases, leaving 9 bases of the junction unmatched. The CDR3 has 16 amino acids. Germline V gives CDR1 SGHVS, CDR2 FNYEAQ. CDR3 protein: CASSSILAGAGNEQFF. CDR3 DNA: TGTGCCAGCAGCTCGATCCTAGCGGGAGCCGGCAATGAGCAGTTCTTC.

The genes are TRBV6-2 or TRBV6-3 and TRBJ2-7; tentative D call: TRBD2 (6 bases). CDR3 length: 15 residues. V lost 6 bases, J lost 0 bases, and 15 bases lay in between. Germline V gene sequence: CDR1 MNHEY, CDR2 SVGEGT. The CDR3 is CASRPGRLGSYEQYF. CDR3 DNA: TGTGCCAGCAGGCCTGGGAGGCTTGGCTCCTACGAGCAGTACTTC.

V is TRBV5-6 and J is TRBJ2-7; tentatively, D is TRBD2 (6 bases). Germline V gives CDR1 SGHDT, CDR2 YYEEEE. The CDR3 totals 15 residues. Trimming took off 3 bases at V and 1 base at J, with 14 bases between the two ends. The chain's CDR3 is CASSYSGRSSYEQYF. In DNA, the CDR3 is TGTGCCAGCAGCTATAGCGGCCGTAGTTCCTACGAGCAGTACTTC.

This chain connects TRBV19 to TRBJ2-5; a weak D match, TRBD2 (6 bases). The V end was cut by 7 bases, the J end by 7 bases, with 16 bases between. The germline CDR1 and CDR2 sequences are LNHDA and SQIVND (reference sequence). The CDR3 contains 13 residues. CDR3 coding DNA: TGTGCCAGTACTGGGGACTCAACTGGGACCCAGTACTTC. Encoded protein: CASTGDSTGTQYF.

The rearrangement joins TRBV4-3 to TRBJ2-7, with D perhaps TRBD1 (6 bases). Germline lookup yields CDR1 LGHNA and CDR2 YSLEER. This CDR3 has 15 amino acids. V was clipped by 0 bases and J by 2 bases, with 11 bases between them. The CDR3 loop reads CASSQDGSGAYEQYF. The CDR3 DNA is TGCGCCAGCAGCCAAGATGGATCAGGGGCCTACGAGCAGTACTTC.

This chain joins TRBV5-4 and TRBJ1-5; D gene uncertain. Germline CDR1 is SGHNT and CDR2 is YYREEE (reference sequence). This CDR3 comprises 16 residues. The ends were cut back, 4 bases at V and 4 bases at J, with 18 bases in the middle. The CDR3 here is CASSPGPPRANQPQHF. The DNA for the CDR3 is TGTGCCAGCAGCCCCGGACCGCCGCGGGCAAATCAGCCCCAGCATTTT.

The chain joins TRBV5-6 to TRBJ1-5; D remains ambiguous. The V gene lost 0 bases and the J gene lost 12 bases, with 10 bases spanning the gap. Per germline, CDR1 SGHDT and CDR2 YYEEEE. This CDR3 has 12 amino acids. CDR3 sequence (DNA): TGTGCCAGCAGCTTGGGCCATCGTGACCAGCATTTT. Translating it yields CASSLGHRDQHF.

This clonotype has only a few counts. This chain joins TRBV27 and TRBJ2-7; possibly TRBD1 for D (6 bases). CDR3 length: 13 residues. Trimming left V 4 bases short and J 5 bases short, with 12 bases between. Germline V gene data show CDR1 as MNHEY and CDR2 as SMNVEV (reference sequence). CDR3 sequence (DNA): TGTGCCAGCAGTTACGCCACAGGGCACGAGCAGTACTTC. Translated: CASSYATGHEQYF.

The chain recombines TRBV4-1 with TRBJ2-3; no firm D call. V dropped 4 bases and J dropped 0 bases, with 11 bases sitting between them. The CDR3 totals 15 residues. The V gene's germline CDR1 is MGHRA and CDR2 YSYEKL. The CDR3 loop is CASSRKTPSTDTQYF. The DNA of the CDR3 is TGCGCCAGCAGCCGTAAGACCCCCAGCACAGATACGCAGTATTTT.

The chain combines TRBV13 with TRBJ2-1; 8 positions match TRBD2. The ends lost 1 base at V and 4 bases at J; junction bases unmatched: 6. The CDR3 loop spans 16 amino acids. Germline values: CDR1 PRHDT, CDR2 FYEKMQ (reference sequence). The CDR3 sequence: CASSLEPGTRYNEQFF. As DNA, the CDR3 is TGTGCCAGCAGCTTAGAGCCGGGGACTAGATACAATGAGCAGTTCTTC.

The V and J genes are TRBV4-3 and TRBJ2-1; 9 bases match TRBD2. Germline V gene lookup returns CDR1 LGHNA and CDR2 YSLEER. V gave up 0 bases and J gave up 8 bases; unmatched junction bases: 11. CDR3 size: 17 residues. CDR3 amino acids: CASSQDSAGGNRDEQFF. The CDR3 DNA follows: TGCGCCAGCAGCCAAGATTCGGCGGGAGGGAATAGGGATGAGCAGTTCTTC.

This clonotype has just one count. The gene calls are TRBV9 and TRBJ2-1, with unresolved D. CDR3 size: 14 residues. CDR1 is SGDLS and CDR2 is YYNGEE in the germline V gene. V was clipped by 5 bases and J by 8 bases, with 17 bases between them. The CDR3: CASRPGGIGDEQFF. CDR3 DNA: TGTGCCAGCAGGCCGGGTGGGATAGGCGATGAGCAGTTCTTC.

This rearrangement joins TRBV4-3 to TRBJ2-7; D ambiguous. Germline V gene lookup returns CDR1 LGHNA and CDR2 YSLEER. The CDR3 runs to 14 residues. The germline V and J ends were trimmed by 0 bases and 4 bases, with 10 bases remaining between them. CDR3 sequence (DNA): TGCGCCAGCAGCCAAGATATCGAGAATTACGAGCAGTACTTC. It specifies CASSQDIENYEQYF.

This clonotype was seen a handful of times. The chain uses TRBV12-3 or TRBV12-4 and TRBJ2-1; D gene unclear. Trimming pared 8 bases from V and 2 bases from J, leaving 4 bases between. This CDR3 comprises 11 residues. CDR3 in DNA: TGTGCCAGCGGGACCTACAATGAGCAGTTCTTC. This encodes CASGTYNEQFF.

This clonotype was recorded once. The chain is built from TRBV28 and TRBJ1-3, with D possibly matching TRBD1 (5 bases). Germline CDR1 is MDHEN and CDR2 is SYDVKM. V was shortened by 7 bases and J by 4 bases, with 14 bases between the two germline ends. The CDR3 length is 14 residues. Here the CDR3 reads CASTLGRVGNTIYF. The CDR3 DNA sequence: TGTGCCAGCACCCTTGGCAGGGTAGGAAACACCATATATTTT.

V usage is TRBV19 and J usage is TRBJ2-2; D is possibly TRBD2 (6 bases). The CDR3 extends over 14 amino acids. The germline V and J ends were trimmed by 7 bases and 0 bases, with 9 bases remaining between them. Germline-derived CDR1 and CDR2 are LNHDA and SQIVND (reference sequence). The CDR3 here is CASNERANTGELFF. CDR3 bases: TGTGCCAGTAACGAGCGGGCGAACACCGGGGAGCTGTTTTTT.

V is TRBV24-1 and J is TRBJ1-5, with TRBD1 matching 7 bases. With V trimmed by 9 bases and J by 6 bases, 10 bases remained unmatched. The CDR3 is 14 residues long. Germline V CDR1 and CDR2: KGHDR, SFDVKD. The CDR3 DNA sequence: TGTGCCACCGTGGAGGGACAGCGCACTCAGCCCCAGCATTTT. This translates into CATVEGQRTQPQHF.

A few counts support this clonotype. The V gene is TRBV7-9, the J gene TRBJ1-1; the D is unclear. Germline CDR1 reads SEHNR; CDR2 reads FQNEAQ (reference sequence). The CDR3 is made up of 15 amino acids. The V and J ends lost 2 bases and 0 bases respectively, with 10 bases between them. CDR3 residues: CASSLLGDLNTEAFF. The DNA of the CDR3 is TGTGCCAGCAGCTTACTTGGCGACCTGAACACTGAAGCTTTCTTT.

This clonotype showed up just once. V and J are TRBV30 and TRBJ2-3; a possible D gene is TRBD2 (5 bases). Between the trimmed V and J ends, which lost 2 bases and 4 bases, there was a span of 10 bases. CDR1 GTSNPN and CDR2 SVGIG come from the germline V gene (reference sequence). This CDR3 has 13 residues. CDR3 sequence (DNA): TGTGCCTGGAGTACAGCGGTGTCAGATACGCAGTATTTT. Translated: CAWSTAVSDTQYF.

The chain carries TRBV25-1 and TRBJ1-1; D is undetermined. V lost 1 base and J lost 2, with 8 bases in between. From germline, CDR1 is MGHDK and CDR2 SYGVNS. The CDR3 has 14 residues. The CDR3 spells CASSELQVNTEAFF. For the CDR3, the DNA is TGTGCCAGCAGTGAATTGCAGGTTAACACTGAAGCTTTCTTT.

This clonotype was detected a few times. The chain employs TRBV24-1 and TRBJ2-7; D may be TRBD2 (6 bases). The V gene lost 0 bases and the J gene lost 7 bases, with 12 bases spanning the gap. Germline values: CDR1 KGHDR, CDR2 SFDVKD. There are 14 residues in the CDR3. CDR3 DNA: TGTGCCACCAGTGATTTGGGGATGGGGGGAGAGCAGTACTTC. This translates into CATSDLGMGGEQYF.

The chain is built from TRBV9 and TRBJ2-1; 7 nucleotides line up with TRBD2. The CDR3 totals 18 residues. J lost 6 bases, V lost 0 bases, and 15 bases had no gene match. CDR1 and CDR2 (germline): SGDLS, YYNGEE. CDR3 sequence reads: CASSVADSGLHISNEQFF. CDR3 sequence (DNA): TGTGCCAGCAGCGTAGCCGACTCGGGACTACACATATCCAATGAGCAGTTCTTC.

The chain uses TRBV10-3 and TRBJ1-1, with D unclear. Germline CDR1 and CDR2: ENHRY and SYGVKD. This CDR3 comprises 19 residues. The V end lost 3 bases, the J end lost 1 base, and 24 bases lay between the germline ends. The CDR3 nucleotides are TGTGCCATCAGTGAAGCGTGGAGAGGAGGAGGGAAACGGAACACTGAAGCTTTCTTT. This codes for CAISEAWRGGGKRNTEAFF.

The chain links TRBV27 to TRBJ2-1, with D hard to call. The V end was cut by 4 bases, the J end by 1 base, with 8 bases between. Germline V gives CDR1 MNHEY, CDR2 SMNVEV (reference sequence). The CDR3 is 14 amino acids. The CDR3 region is CASSSLGSYNEQFF. The CDR3 DNA follows: TGTGCCAGCAGTTCCCTCGGTTCCTACAATGAGCAGTTCTTC.

The chain couples TRBV9 to TRBJ2-7; D unclear. CDR1 is SGDLS and CDR2 is YYNGEE in the germline V gene. The CDR3 runs 14 residues. Between the trimmed V and J ends, which lost 3 bases and 3 bases, there was a span of 13 bases. The CDR3 DNA reads as TGTGCCAGCAGCGCCGCAGAGACTGGCTACGAGCAGTACTTC. This encodes CASSAAETGYEQYF.